The 28 T cell receptor beta chains reported below all come from one sample, sequenced in a study of T cell repertoires in cytomegalovirus infection. TCRdb reanalysed the reads using MiXCR and keeps one entry per CDR3 protein. The sample includes around 140,000 distinct CDR3 sequences, 25% to 35% seen only once; the top ten take about 56%. These receptors are not linked to any known antigen. Sequenced here: CD8+ T cells from cultured PBMCs, sampled from culture after CMV antigen stimulation. Receptors originate from a human donor in good health (CMV status not recorded). Some clones in this sample may be carry-over from other donors' samples.

This clonotype has just a few counts. The chain has TRBV12-3 or TRBV12-4 and TRBJ2-1; D perhaps matches TRBD2 (6 bases). V was shortened by 7 bases and J by 7 bases, with 11 bases between the two germline ends. The CDR3 spans 12 residues. The CDR3 DNA sequence: TGTGCCAGCACCCTGGGAGGTAATGAGCAGTTCTTC. It yields the protein CASTLGGNEQFF.

Only a few counts were recorded for this clonotype. The rearrangement uses TRBV19 and TRBJ2-1; D uncertain. The CDR3 extends over 14 amino acids. The ends were cut back, 6 bases at V and 6 bases at J, with 15 bases in the middle. Germline V lookup: CDR1 LNHDA, CDR2 SQIVND (reference sequence). The CDR3 spells CASRYPSTSNEQFF. The CDR3 region has the DNA TGTGCCAGTAGATACCCCAGTACCTCCAATGAGCAGTTCTTC.

The chain is built from TRBV7-8 and TRBJ1-5; D remains ambiguous. V lost 2 bases, J lost 3 bases, and 11 bases lay in between. Germline CDR1 reads SGHVS; CDR2 reads FQNEAQ. This CDR3 contains 15 residues. Here the CDR3 reads CASSLTEGPNQPQHF. The CDR3 DNA reads as TGTGCCAGCAGCTTAACGGAAGGTCCCAATCAGCCCCAGCATTTT.

This clonotype was counted ten times or more. The chain employs TRBV19 and TRBJ1-6, with TRBD1 as a possible D gene (6 bases). The ends were cut back, 3 bases at V and 1 base at J, with 19 bases in the middle. The germline V gene has CDR1 LNHDA and CDR2 SQIVND (reference sequence). This CDR3 region has 19 residues. The CDR3 DNA follows: TGTGCCAGTAGTATCCTCCTCGGGGGCCATCAATCCTATAATTCACCCCTCCACTTT. Amino acid sequence: CASSILLGGHQSYNSPLHF.

The chain links TRBV30 to TRBJ2-3; a possible D gene is TRBD2 (5 bases). From germline, CDR1 is GTSNPN and CDR2 SVGIG (reference sequence). Trimming removed 4 bases from V and 2 bases from J, with 16 bases in between. The CDR3 has 15 residues. Here the CDR3 reads CAWTLAQSPTDTQYF. The DNA for the CDR3 is TGTGCCTGGACCCTAGCTCAATCCCCCACAGATACGCAGTATTTT. The full variable domain, completed using reference TRBV30 and TRBJ2-3, is SQTIHQWPATLVQPVGSPLSLECTVEGTSNPNLYWYRQAAGRGLQLLFYSVGIGQISSEVPQNLSASRPQDRQFILSSKKLLLSDSGFYLCAWTLAQSPTDTQYFGPGTRLTVL.

This chain joins TRBV3-1 and TRBJ2-2; 11 positions agree with TRBD2. V was clipped by 4 bases and J by 4 bases; unmatched bases: 2. Germline CDR1 LGHDT, CDR2 YNNKEL (reference sequence). This CDR3 has 15 amino acids. The CDR3 DNA reads TGTGCCAGCAGCCCGACTAGCGGGGTCACCGGGGAGCTGTTTTTT. As protein: CASSPTSGVTGELFF.

This clonotype has ten or more counts. The chain links TRBV29-1 to TRBJ2-1; 7 nucleotides line up with TRBD1. This CDR3 region has 14 residues. Per germline, CDR1 SQVTM and CDR2 ANQGSEA. V trimming: 4 bases; J trimming: 0 bases; junction bases outside the gene matches: 3. The CDR3 loop is CSVVDRSSYNEQFF. CDR3 DNA sequence: TGCAGCGTTGTGGACAGGAGCTCCTACAATGAGCAGTTCTTC.

V is TRBV5-6 and J is TRBJ2-1; tentative D call: TRBD2 (6 bases). The V end was cut by 0 bases, the J end by 9 bases, with 13 bases between. Germline V gives CDR1 SGHDT, CDR2 YYEEEE. This CDR3 is built from 14 residues. CDR3 nucleotide sequence: TGTGCCAGCAGCTTGGAAGGAGGGTCCAGTGAGCAGTTCTTC. As protein: CASSLEGGSSEQFF.

The V call is TRBV25-1, the J call TRBJ2-5; D possibly corresponds to TRBD2 (6 bases). V was cut by 1 base and J by 5 bases, with 14 bases left in between. Germline lookup yields CDR1 MGHDK and CDR2 SYGVNS. The CDR3 covers 15 residues. The CDR3 loop reads CASSELEGEGETQYF. In DNA form, the CDR3 reads TGTGCCAGCAGTGAATTGGAGGGAGAAGGGGAGACCCAGTACTTC.

The CDR3 DNA reads TGTGCCAGCAGACCTCAGGGTAGCACAGATACGCAGTATTTT. Its translation is CASRPQGSTDTQYF. The chain links TRBV27 to TRBJ2-3, with D tentatively TRBD1 (5 bases). The V gene lost 6 bases and the J gene lost 0 bases, with 10 bases spanning the gap. The V gene's germline CDR1 is MNHEY and CDR2 SMNVEV (reference sequence). The CDR3 runs 14 residues.

V and J are TRBV27 and TRBJ2-1; the match to TRBD2 covers 7 bases. The V and J ends lost 0 bases and 6 bases, in that order; junction bases with no gene match: 8. The CDR3 consists of 16 residues. Germline V gene sequence: CDR1 MNHEY, CDR2 SMNVEV (reference sequence). This CDR3 reads CASSLSMGGSGNEQFF. In nucleotides, the CDR3 is TGTGCCAGCAGTTTATCGATGGGGGGGTCGGGCAATGAGCAGTTCTTC.

The J gene is TRBJ2-1, the V gene TRBV7-2; no reliable D call. Germline CDR1 SGHTA, CDR2 FQGNSA. This CDR3 spans 13 amino acids. V dropped 1 base and J dropped 9 bases, with 10 bases sitting between them. CDR3 in amino acids: CASSLDGSIEQFF. The CDR3 DNA sequence: TGTGCCAGCAGCTTAGATGGTAGTATTGAGCAGTTCTTC.

The chain joins TRBV12-3 or TRBV12-4 to TRBJ2-3; D remains ambiguous. The CDR3 loop spans 14 amino acids. Trimming removed 5 bases at V and 2 bases at J, with 11 bases between. This chain's CDR3 is CASSDTTYTDTQYF. CDR3 sequence (DNA): TGTGCCAGCAGTGACACTACATACACAGATACGCAGTATTTT.

The chain carries TRBV23-1 and TRBJ1-2; TRBD1 might be the D (6 bases). Being an ORF, TRBV23-1 has a function that is uncertain. V was pared by 8 bases and J by 5 bases, with 15 bases between. The CDR3 length is 13 residues. DNA for the CDR3: TGCGCCAGCGGGAGGGACAATCCTTATGGCTACACCTTC. Translating it yields CASGRDNPYGYTF.

As for this clonotype: The junction does not match germline at one end; this may be a read error. This rearrangement joins TRBV27 to TRBJ1-2, with 9 nucleotides matching TRBD1. The CDR3 consists of 14 residues. Per germline, CDR1 MNHEY and CDR2 SMNVEV (reference sequence). This CDR3 reads CVSRAQGAEYGYTF. The CDR3 coding sequence is TGTGTCAGCAGAGCACAGGGGGCCGAGTATGGCTACACCTTC.

The DNA of the CDR3 is TGTGCCAGTAATCGGCGGTCTAATGAAAAACTGTTTTTT. Its protein product is CASNRRSNEKLFF. The rearrangement uses TRBV19 and TRBJ1-4; D is uncertain. Germline lookup yields CDR1 LNHDA and CDR2 SQIVND (reference sequence). The V end lost 7 bases, the J end lost 3 bases, and 9 bases lay between the germline ends. CDR3 length: 13 amino acids.

This clonotype was seen more than once but under ten times. The chain recombines TRBV11-3 with TRBJ1-2; no definite D call. Looked up from germline, CDR1 is SGHNT and CDR2 is YENEEA. The CDR3 totals 13 residues. V was trimmed by 0 bases and J by 14 bases, leaving 16 bases between them. In nucleotides, the CDR3 is TGTGCCAGCAGCTTAGATGGGCTCGGTCCCGGTACCTTC. Translated: CASSLDGLGPGTF.

Details on this clonotype: Because it lacks the conserved phenylalanine or tryptophan at the end, this CDR3 is likely a read error. Written as DNA, the CDR3 is TGTGCCAGCAGCTTAGTTGCGAACACTGAAGCTTTCCTT. Protein product: CASSLVANTEAFL. V is TRBV11-1 and J is TRBJ1-1; D unresolved. Germline V lookup: CDR1 SGHAT, CDR2 FQDESV (reference sequence). The CDR3 spans 13 residues. V was pared by 1 base and J by 1 base, with 4 bases between.

Many counts were recorded for this clonotype. The chain recombines TRBV15 with TRBJ2-1; TRBD2 matches at 9 bases. The CDR3 runs to 17 residues. Germline assignment: CDR1 LNHNV and CDR2 YYDKDF (reference sequence). Unmatched junction bases numbered 7, after V lost 0 bases and J lost 4 bases. The CDR3 spells CATSRDEAGGPYNEQFF. DNA for the CDR3: TGTGCCACCAGCAGAGATGAGGCGGGGGGGCCATACAATGAGCAGTTCTTC.

A note on this clonotype: The junction shows a germline mismatch at one end, possibly a read error. The chain couples TRBV30 to TRBJ1-4; D perhaps matches TRBD1 (5 bases). Per germline, CDR1 GTSNPN and CDR2 SVGIG (reference sequence). The CDR3 loop spans 14 amino acids. In DNA form, the CDR3 reads TGTGCCTGGACAGACGGGACTCCGGGATCCCCGTGCGCATTT. Amino acids: CAWTDGTPGSPCAF.

This chain uses TRBV7-4 with TRBJ1-1; 9 bases align to TRBD1. Germline loops: CDR1 SGHVT, CDR2 SQSDAQ. The CDR3 spans 13 residues. The ends lost 6 bases at V and 5 bases at J; junction bases unmatched: 4. This CDR3 reads CASRTGGWTEAFF. As DNA, the CDR3 is TGTGCCAGCAGGACAGGGGGTTGGACTGAAGCTTTCTTT.

The chain links TRBV27 to TRBJ2-4; 7 bases agree with TRBD2. This CDR3 spans 16 amino acids. V was clipped by 3 bases and J by 1 base; unmatched bases: 6. CDR1 is MNHEY, CDR2 SMNVEV, per germline (reference sequence). The CDR3 region has the DNA TGTGCCAGCAGTTTCGGGGGGTTACTGGCCAAAAACATTCAGTACTTC. Translation gives CASSFGGLLAKNIQYF.

The chain recombines TRBV12-3 or TRBV12-4 with TRBJ2-7, with 9 bases fitting TRBD1. The CDR3 is 16 residues long. V was clipped by 2 bases and J by 2 bases; unmatched bases: 7. Here the CDR3 DNA reads TGTGCCAGCAGTTTACCTGGGACAGGGCTCCCCTACGAGCAGTACTTC. Protein: CASSLPGTGLPYEQYF.

Only a few counts were recorded for this clonotype. The CDR3 protein is CASSLRTGLYEQYF. DNA for the CDR3: TGTGCCAGCAGTTTGCGGACAGGACTCTACGAGCAGTACTTC. V is TRBV12-3 or TRBV12-4 and J is TRBJ2-7; 7 nucleotides line up with TRBD1. The CDR3 consists of 14 residues. Unmatched junction bases numbered 5, after V lost 3 bases and J lost 3 bases.

This clonotype showed up many times. V usage is TRBV4-1 and J usage is TRBJ1-1; TRBD1 might be the D (6 bases). Per the germline V gene, CDR1 is MGHRA and CDR2 is YSYEKL. V lost 1 base, J lost 4 bases, and 10 bases lay in between. The CDR3 covers 14 residues. The CDR3 sequence: CASSQGTGRTEAFF. The DNA of the CDR3 is TGCGCCAGCAGCCAAGGTACAGGGCGCACTGAAGCTTTCTTT.

This rearrangement joins TRBV5-6 to TRBJ2-7; D call uncertain. In germline, CDR1 is SGHDT, CDR2 YYEEEE. The CDR3 loop spans 13 amino acids. With 1 base removed from V and 2 bases from J, the gap between germline ends came to 7 bases. CDR3 nucleotides: TGTGCCAGCAGCTTGAATCCTACCTACGAGCAGTACTTC. Encoded protein: CASSLNPTYEQYF.

The chain joins TRBV30 to TRBJ1-2; the D gene is possibly TRBD1 (5 bases). The ends were cut back, 6 bases at V and 8 bases at J, with 13 bases in the middle. Germline V lookup: CDR1 GTSNPN, CDR2 SVGIG (reference sequence). The CDR3 consists of 11 residues. For the CDR3, the DNA is TGTGCCTGCCCCGGGGGGACCGGCTACACCTTC. Its translation: CACPGGTGYTF.

CDR3 protein: CASRALAGRHNEQFF. For the CDR3, the DNA is TGTGCCAGCAGGGCACTAGCGGGGCGACACAATGAGCAGTTCTTC. This sequence joins TRBV12-3 or TRBV12-4 and TRBJ2-1; 10 bases are shared with TRBD2. The V segment lost 6 bases and the J segment 5 bases; nucleotides outside the gene matches: 7. The CDR3 loop spans 15 amino acids.